The rows below give T cell receptor beta chains drawn from one sample of a study of shared clonotypes between healthy human individuals. The method was immunoSEQ multiplex PCR; TCRdb's version includes in-frame clones alone and lacks a portion of them. Of 2 million to 2.5 million clones listed, approximately 96% are singletons. Source material: naive CD4+ T cells sorted from blood. These TCRs come from a man aged 18-30 years in good health. CDR3s include the opening cysteine and the closing phenylalanine or tryptophan. The D gene is left open where the match is weak. Size tells how often a clone was seen (once, few, many) or the class of an expanded clone, and some rows leave it out.

D: TRBD1
V: TRBV10-3
J: TRBJ2-7
size: -
DNA: TGTGCCATCAGTGCCCGGACAGGGCCCACCTACGAGCAGTACTTC
CDR3: CAISARTGPTYEQYF

D: -
V: TRBV10-1
J: TRBJ1-5
size: -
DNA: TGCGCCAGCAGTGAAACAGTCAATCAGCCCCAGCATTTT
CDR3: CASSETVNQPQHF

D: TRBD2
V: TRBV11-2
J: TRBJ2-5
size: -
DNA: TGTGCCAGCAGCTTATCCGGGGGGTGGTCAGAGACCCAGTACTTC
CDR3: CASSLSGGWSETQYF

D: -
V: TRBV9
J: TRBJ2-3
size: once
DNA: TGTGCCAGCAGCGTAGAAGGAGGGCATTTGGATACGCAGTATTTT
CDR3: CASSVEGGHLDTQYF

D: -
V: TRBV28
J: TRBJ1-2
size: -
DNA: TGTGCCAGCAGTTTACGGGTATCCGGCTATGGCTACACCTTC
CDR3: CASSLRVSGYGYTF

D: TRBD1
V: TRBV28
J: TRBJ1-4
size: -
DNA: TGTGCCAGCAGTTTAAGGAAGGGACAGGGGAGTGAAAAACTGTTTTTT
CDR3: CASSLRKGQGSEKLFF

D: TRBD1
V: TRBV5-6
J: TRBJ1-6
size: -
DNA: TGTGCCAGCAGCAAGGATAGACAGGGGAAGTTTAATTCACCCCTCCACTTT
CDR3: CASSKDRQGKFNSPLHF

D: TRBD1
V: TRBV7-7
J: TRBJ1-1
size: -
DNA: TGTGCTAGCAGCCCCACGGCAGGGGGCGAAGCTTTCTTT
CDR3: CASSPTAGGEAFF

D: -
V: TRBV19
J: TRBJ1-2
size: -
DNA: TGTGCCAGTAGTATCCAGGGGAACTATGGCTACACCTTC
CDR3: CASSIQGNYGYTF

D: -
V: TRBV6-5
J: TRBJ2-5
size: -
DNA: TGTGCCAGCAGTTACTCCCGGGGGACGGAGACCCAGTACTTC
CDR3: CASSYSRGTETQYF

D: TRBD1
V: TRBV12-5
J: TRBJ1-2
size: -
DNA: TGTGCTAGTGGTTTGTCGGTGACAGGGAACTATGGCTACACCTTC
CDR3: CASGLSVTGNYGYTF

D: TRBD1
V: TRBV2
J: TRBJ2-5
size: -
DNA: TGTGCCAGCAGTCCGGGACAGGTCCAAGAGACCCAGTACTTC
CDR3: CASSPGQVQETQYF

D: -
V: TRBV28
J: TRBJ1-5
size: -
DNA: TGTGCCAGCTCCCGGGCGGGGAGGTCCGGCAATCAGCCCCAGCATTTT
CDR3: CASSRAGRSGNQPQHF

D: TRBD1
V: TRBV5-6
J: TRBJ2-1
size: -
DNA: TGTGCCAGCAGCCCGGGACAGTATGAGCAGTTCTTC
CDR3: CASSPGQYEQFF

D: TRBD1
V: TRBV6-5
J: TRBJ1-1
size: -
DNA: TGTGCCAGCAGTCTGGGACAGGGGAACACTGAAGCTTTCTTT
CDR3: CASSLGQGNTEAFF

D: -
V: TRBV7-9
J: TRBJ2-2
size: -
DNA: TGTGCGGCCGGGACAACGAACACCGGGGAGCTGTTTTTT
CDR3: CAAGTTNTGELFF

D: -
V: TRBV11-2
J: TRBJ1-2
size: -
DNA: TGTGCCAGCAGCACAAGTGGGAGAAAGGGGGATAACTATGGCTACACCTTC
CDR3: CASSTSGRKGDNYGYTF

D: -
V: TRBV15
J: TRBJ1-1
size: -
DNA: TGTGCCACCAGCTCCGCCTCTGGGGGCACTGAAGCTTTCTTT
CDR3: CATSSASGGTEAFF

D: TRBD1
V: TRBV10-1
J: TRBJ2-3
size: -
DNA: TGCGCCAGGGAACGACAGGGGAACGATACGCAGTATTTT
CDR3: CARERQGNDTQYF

D: TRBD2
V: TRBV10-1
J: TRBJ2-7
size: -
DNA: TGCGCCAGCAGTCAAGCGGGAGGGCCTTACGAGCAGTACTTC
CDR3: CASSQAGGPYEQYF

D: -
V: TRBV5-6
J: TRBJ2-4
size: -
DNA: TGTGCCAGCAGCTTGGGAGAGGCTTCTAACATTCAGTACTTC
CDR3: CASSLGEASNIQYF

D: -
V: TRBV11-2
J: TRBJ2-7
size: -
DNA: TGTGCCAGCAGCATCAGGGAACACGAGCAGTACTTC
CDR3: CASSIREHEQYF